The T cell receptor beta chain under discussion was sequenced for a study of T cells in Graves' hyperthyroidism and ophthalmopathy. Study-wide results and limits: Most thyroid clonotypes with frequency above 0.001 were detected in blood. A 13 V-J model separated ophthalmopathy from stable hyperthyroidism.

This clonotype was seen a handful of times. The target antigen is unknown. Germline V gene lookup returns CDR1 DFQATT and CDR2 SNEGSKA (reference sequence). CDR3 size: 11 residues. Trimming left V 6 bases short and J 8 bases short, with 11 bases between. It was RNA transcripts that yielded the amplified TCR beta CDR3 regions. TCR CDR3 underwent first-round RT-PCR with the HTBI primer set. TCRdb itself ran the multiplex PCR reads through MiXCR, one entry per CDR3 protein. The table lists roughly 550,000 distinct CDR3 sequences, more than 15% of them singletons. Patients with ophthalmopathy all had a Clinical Activity Score of at least 3, a NOSPECS grade of at least 4 and duration under 3 months.

Sample: blood. This sequence was found in a woman aged 25-40 years with Graves' ophthalmopathy. The rearrangement uses TRBV20-1 and TRBJ2-1; D is ambiguous. CDR3: CSAPLLDEQFF. The DNA of the CDR3 is TGCAGTGCCCCTCTATTGGATGAGCAGTTCTTC.